This paragraph reports one TCR beta chain. Its antigen remains undetermined. Base quality data are lacking; no much larger clone is found one base away. Here V drops 2 bases and J drops 4 bases, and the junction holds 3 bases not matched to any gene. According to the germline V gene, CDR1 reads SGDLS and CDR2 reads YYNGEE. The CDR3 goes from the cysteine to the phenylalanine over 14 residues. Kept here is only the CDR3 DNA, which spans 42 bases and is read in frame from base 1. TCRbeta CDR3 regions were amplified from genomic DNA using the immunoSEQ Assay, a bias-controlled multiplex PCR. In the original analysis: Within the assay, amplification of reference gene primers was used to estimate how many nucleated cells each sample contained. Sequence reads were collapsed and filtered to measure the absolute abundance of every unique TCRbeta CDR3 rearrangement. Productive Simpson clonality was computed per sample as the square root of Simpson's diversity index over productive rearrangements. TCRdb took over this immuneACCESS table, retaining in-frame rearrangements with V and J assigned. Such tables are incomplete; in checked studies, under half of the missing clones stem from an unresolved V gene, and the remainder is unexplained. That table gives V, J and clone size, and the DNA gave D and trimming. The sample contains roughly 150,000 clones, 80% to 90% of them found a single time. 7% to 10% of the sample is taken by the ten largest.

One collaborating source in Seattle enrolled patients while the patients were actively infected and followed the patients over time throughout the course of disease. The collaborating institutions used their own protocols to collect whole blood in K2EDTA tubes. For TCRbeta analysis, collaborators shipped samples in one of three forms: frozen whole blood, isolated PBMCs, or DNA extracted from either of those sample types. These data are taken from a study of blood T cell repertoires in COVID-19 (dated by TCRdb to 2020 to 2022). As for the study more broadly: The collaborator samples originated in the United States, Italy and Spain and spanned the acute and convalescent phases of COVID-19. The prospective study material was composed of cDNA or gDNA derived from T cells, B-cell-depleted T cells, or PBMCs. The sample metadata nearly always contained a de-identified subject ID, COVID-19 status, age in years and sex. The samples were drawn from the first 160 participants of the ongoing ImmuneRACE study and from some 1,300 subjects provided by 6 global collaborators. Subjects who had been exposed to COVID-19, were actively infected with it, or had recovered from it provided the deeply sampled blood TCRbeta repertoires that made up the dataset. The repertoires were released in a freely available public database intended as a resource for research on the immune response to SARS-CoV-2. Where available, HLA class I and class II types were taken from metadata supplied by the sample provider and were not determined by assay-based typing.

Paper-wide results and their limitations: The quantity of clinical and demographic metadata differed by source and by participant and was supplied without curation.

This chain is built from TRBV9 and TRBJ1-2, and 9 junction bases match TRBD1. The sequenced sample consisted of peripheral blood. The origin of this receptor is a woman in her fifties or sixties with COVID-19, enrolled during active disease. The CDR3: CASSVGTGTYGYTF. Here is the DNA: TGTGCCAGCAGCGTGGGGACAGGGACCTATGGCTACACCTTC.